These 14 T cell receptor beta chains share one sample of origin, sequenced in a study of cytomegalovirus exposure and HLA in healthy donors. PCR was performed using 60 Vbeta and 13 Jbeta primers. Sequenced by immunoSEQ multiplex PCR; TCRdb stores in-frame clones only, minus some. This sample's table reports over 100,000 clones. Sequenced sample: PBMCs. The receptors originated from a man aged 25-45 years in good health and CMV-seronegative.

The genes are TRBV29-1 and TRBJ1-2, with TRBD1 as a possible D gene (6 bases). V was shortened by 6 bases and J by 8 bases, with 16 bases between the two germline ends. Germline CDR1 is SQVTM and CDR2 is ANQGSEA. The CDR3 is 12 amino acids. The CDR3 here is CSVSPGAKGYTF. As DNA, the CDR3 is TGCAGCGTATCCCCAGGGGCGAAGGGCTACACCTTC. The full variable domain, with the rest looked up from reference TRBV29-1 and TRBJ1-2, is SAVISQKPSRDICQRGTSLTIQCQVDSQVTMMFWYRQQPGQSLTLIATANQGSEATYESGFVIDKFPISRPNLTFSTLTVSNMSPEDSSIYLCSVSPGAKGYTFGSGTRLTVV.

The chain carries TRBV7-2 and TRBJ2-1; TRBD2 matches at 8 bases. The CDR3 has 15 amino acids. Germline trimming cut 6 bases from V and 8 bases from J; bases unmatched to any gene: 12. The V gene's germline CDR1 is SGHTA and CDR2 FQGNSA. This CDR3 is CASRNSRGGGDEQFF. The CDR3 region has the DNA TGTGCCAGCAGAAACTCCCGGGGGGGCGGCGATGAGCAGTTCTTC.

This rearrangement joins TRBV7-6 to TRBJ1-4; perhaps TRBD1 as D (5 bases). The CDR3 is 15 residues long. Germline loops: CDR1 SGHVS, CDR2 FNYEAQ. Trimming took 1 base from V and 6 from J, leaving 12 bases between them. The CDR3 DNA sequence: TGTGCCAGCAGCTTAGGAACGGGGGTTTATGAAAAACTGTTTTTT. This sequence encodes CASSLGTGVYEKLFF.

The V and J genes are TRBV5-1 and TRBJ2-4, with 12 nucleotides matching TRBD1. Germline-derived CDR1 and CDR2 are SGHRS and YFSETQ. There are 15 residues in the CDR3. The V segment lost 0 bases and the J segment 6 bases; nucleotides outside the gene matches: 1. CDR3 amino acids: CASSLVGQGANIQYF. DNA of the CDR3: TGCGCCAGCAGCTTGGTGGGACAGGGGGCAAACATTCAGTACTTC.

The chain recombines TRBV18 with TRBJ2-1; 14 nucleotides line up with TRBD2. Germline V gene sequence: CDR1 KGHSH, CDR2 LQKENI. The ends lost 4 bases at V and 6 bases at J; junction bases unmatched: 5. The length of the CDR3 is 16 residues. The CDR3 DNA sequence: TGTGCCAGCTCACTGCCGGGACTAGCGGGGGCCAATGAGCAGTTCTTC. Translated: CASSLPGLAGANEQFF.

V and J are TRBV15 and TRBJ2-1; 7 bases agree with TRBD1. The CDR3 has 17 amino acids. Germline V gene lookup returns CDR1 LNHNV and CDR2 YYDKDF (reference sequence). The V gene end was trimmed by 2 bases and the J gene end by 2 bases; junction bases not matched to a gene: 9. As DNA, the CDR3 is TGTGCCACCAGCAGACCAAAAGCAGGGGGACCCTACAATGAGCAGTTCTTC. Translating gives CATSRPKAGGPYNEQFF.

V usage is TRBV7-6 and J usage is TRBJ2-3; tentatively, D is TRBD1 (7 bases). The V gene's germline CDR1 is SGHVS and CDR2 FNYEAQ. The V end lost 5 bases, the J end lost 11 bases, and 23 bases lay between the germline ends. This CDR3 region has 15 residues. In DNA, the CDR3 is TGTGCCAGCAGCCGAGGAGGGGACAGCGCCGTAAGGCAGTATTTT. Its translation: CASSRGGDSAVRQYF.

The chain employs TRBV27 and TRBJ2-7; no clear D. Trimming took off 2 bases at V and 0 bases at J, with 11 bases between the two ends. This CDR3 is 15 amino acids long. Germline CDR1 reads MNHEY; CDR2 reads SMNVEV (reference sequence). The chain's CDR3 is CASSLNEWSSYEQYF. DNA for the CDR3: TGTGCCAGCAGTTTAAACGAGTGGAGCTCCTACGAGCAGTACTTC.

V and J are TRBV7-9 and TRBJ2-3; 8 bases map to TRBD2. The CDR3 covers 14 residues. The germline gives CDR1 SEHNR, CDR2 FQNEAQ (reference sequence). Losses at the gene ends were 2 bases for V and 8 bases for J; bases not matched to a gene: 6. The CDR3 here is CASSLIAGGSTQYF. The CDR3 DNA reads as TGTGCCAGCAGCTTAATTGCGGGGGGCAGTACGCAGTATTTT.

The chain combines TRBV6-5 with TRBJ1-2, with D possibly being TRBD1 (5 bases). The germline CDR1 and CDR2 sequences are MNHEY and SVGAGI. The V gene lost 7 bases and the J gene lost 12 bases, with 21 bases spanning the gap. The CDR3 length is 13 residues. CDR3 sequence: CASKGAPGFKNTF. The CDR3 DNA reads TGTGCCAGCAAGGGCGCCCCAGGGTTTAAAAACACCTTC.

CDR3 amino acids: CASSWGQHTGELFF. In DNA form, the CDR3 reads TGTGCCAGCAGCTGGGGACAGCACACCGGGGAGCTGTTTTTT. This chain uses TRBV5-8 with TRBJ2-2; 7 bases line up with TRBD1. Germline assignment: CDR1 SGHTS and CDR2 YDEGEE. V lost 3 bases to trimming and J lost 3 bases; unmatched junction nucleotides: 2. The CDR3 has 14 amino acids.

The chain uses TRBV11-2 and TRBJ2-7; D is possibly TRBD1 (6 bases). With 9 bases removed from V and 5 bases from J, the gap between germline ends came to 17 bases. Germline V gene lookup returns CDR1 SGHAT and CDR2 FQNNGV. The CDR3 runs 13 residues. The CDR3 sequence: CASAPGAWNEQYF. The CDR3, as DNA: TGTGCCAGTGCTCCAGGGGCTTGGAACGAGCAGTACTTC.

This sequence joins TRBV29-1 and TRBJ1-3; 7 bases are shared with TRBD1. V trimming: 4 bases; J trimming: 4 bases; junction bases outside the gene matches: 10. Germline-derived CDR1 and CDR2 are SQVTM and ANQGSEA. The CDR3 contains 15 residues. The CDR3: CSVVVKGAGGNTIYF. The CDR3 DNA reads TGCAGCGTTGTAGTAAAGGGGGCTGGAGGAAACACCATATATTTT.

The chain recombines TRBV9 with TRBJ2-5; TRBD1 might be the D (6 bases). The end of the DNA is better explained by TRBJ2-7, so the J call may be wrong. Germline V CDR1 and CDR2: SGDLS, YYNGEE. The CDR3 has 15 residues. The DNA for the CDR3 is TGTGCCAGCAGCGTAGGTGAGGGGGTAACCTACGAGCAGTACTTC. It translates to CASSVGEGVTYEQYF.